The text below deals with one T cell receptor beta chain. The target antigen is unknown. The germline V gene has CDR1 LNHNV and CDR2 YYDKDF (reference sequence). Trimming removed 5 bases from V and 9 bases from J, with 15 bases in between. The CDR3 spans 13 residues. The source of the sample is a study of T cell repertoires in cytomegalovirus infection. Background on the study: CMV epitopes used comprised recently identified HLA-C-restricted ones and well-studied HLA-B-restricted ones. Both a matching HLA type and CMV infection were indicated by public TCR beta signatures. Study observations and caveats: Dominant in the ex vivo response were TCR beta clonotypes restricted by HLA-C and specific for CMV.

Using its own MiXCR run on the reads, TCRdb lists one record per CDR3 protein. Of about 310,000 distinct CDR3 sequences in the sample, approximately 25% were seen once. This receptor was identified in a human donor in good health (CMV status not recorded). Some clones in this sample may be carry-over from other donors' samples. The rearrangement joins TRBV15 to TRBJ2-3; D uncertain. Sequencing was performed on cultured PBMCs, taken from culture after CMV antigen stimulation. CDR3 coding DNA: TGTGCCACCAGCGCTAAACCTAACCCCACGCAGTATTTT. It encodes CATSAKPNPTQYF.